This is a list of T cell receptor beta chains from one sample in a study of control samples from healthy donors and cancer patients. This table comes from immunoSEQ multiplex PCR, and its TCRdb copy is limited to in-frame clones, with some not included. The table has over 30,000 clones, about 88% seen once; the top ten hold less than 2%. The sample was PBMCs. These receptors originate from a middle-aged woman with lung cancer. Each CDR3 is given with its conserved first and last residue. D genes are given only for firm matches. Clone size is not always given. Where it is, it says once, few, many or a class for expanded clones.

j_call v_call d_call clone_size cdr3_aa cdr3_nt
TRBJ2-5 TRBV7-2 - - CASSSAARIRQETQYF TGTGCCAGCAGCTCAGCGGCGCGAATCCGCCAAGAGACCCAGTACTTC
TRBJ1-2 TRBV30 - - CAWSVLRTRGGYTF TGTGCCTGGAGTGTACTGAGGACCCGCGGTGGCTACACCTTC
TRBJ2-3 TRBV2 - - CASSEGPGSTDTQYF TGTGCCAGCAGTGAAGGCCCAGGGAGCACAGATACGCAGTATTTT
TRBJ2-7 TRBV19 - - CASTTGNEQYF TGTGCCAGTACCACAGGGAATGAGCAGTACTTC
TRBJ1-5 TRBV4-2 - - CASSFRTDNQPQHF TGTGCCAGCAGCTTTCGGACAGACAATCAGCCCCAGCATTTT
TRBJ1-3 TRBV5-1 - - CASSPTGSFSGNTIYF TGCGCCAGCAGCCCAACGGGTTCCTTCTCTGGAAACACCATATATTTT
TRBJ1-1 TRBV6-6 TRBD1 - CASIYRGNTEAFF TGTGCCAGCATCTACAGGGGGAACACTGAAGCTTTCTTT
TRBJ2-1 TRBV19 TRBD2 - CASSIDQEGSQPGLASYNEQFF TGTGCCAGTAGTATAGATCAGGAGGGCAGCCAACCGGGACTAGCGTCCTACAATGAGCAGTTCTTC
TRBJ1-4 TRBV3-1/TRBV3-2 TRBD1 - CASSQDGTGSSEKLFF TGTGCCAGCAGCCAAGACGGGACAGGGTCGAGTGAAAAACTGTTTTTT
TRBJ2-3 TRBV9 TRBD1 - CASSVDRGHGDTQYF TGTGCCAGCAGCGTAGACAGGGGGCATGGAGATACGCAGTATTTT
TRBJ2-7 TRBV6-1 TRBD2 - CASSEGPSGGSGEQYF TGTGCCAGCAGTGAAGGCCCTAGCGGTGGCTCAGGCGAGCAGTACTTC
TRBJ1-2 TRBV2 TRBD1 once CASSGPGTVNNYGYTF TGTGCCAGCAGTGGGCCCGGGACAGTTAATAACTATGGCTACACCTTC
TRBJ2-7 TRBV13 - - CASSLESEDTGGTYEQYF TGTGCCAGCAGCTTAGAGAGCGAGGACACAGGCGGAACCTACGAGCAGTACTTC
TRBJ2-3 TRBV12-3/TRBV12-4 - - CASSFTDTQYF TGTGCCAGCAGCTTCACAGATACGCAGTATTTT
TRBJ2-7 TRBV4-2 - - CASSLSDGRSYEQYF TGTGCCAGCAGCCTTTCGGACGGACGCTCCTACGAGCAGTACTTC
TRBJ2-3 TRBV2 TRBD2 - CASNGRGGSDTQYF TGTGCCAGCAACGGGCGGGGGGGGAGCGATACGCAGTATTTT
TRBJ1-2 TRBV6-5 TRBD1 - CASSRVQGIGYGYTF TGTGCCAGCAGTCGGGTACAGGGGATTGGGTATGGCTACACCTTC
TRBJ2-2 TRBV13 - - CASSLAAFLGAVF TGTGCCAGCAGCTTAGCGGCCTTTCTGGGAGCTGTTTTT
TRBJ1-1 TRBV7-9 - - CALRSSTEAFF TGTGCCCTCAGGTCGAGCACTGAAGCTTTCTTT
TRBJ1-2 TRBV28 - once CASSLSGAPGYTF TGTGCCAGCAGTTTATCAGGGGCCCCGGGCTACACCTTC
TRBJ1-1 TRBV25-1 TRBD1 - CASSDPMGTGNTEAFF TGTGCCAGCAGTGACCCAATGGGGACAGGGAACACTGAAGCTTTCTTT
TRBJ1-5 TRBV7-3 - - CASSCEVRGGQPQHF TGTGCCAGCAGCTGCGAGGTCCGGGGGGGTCAGCCCCAGCATTTT
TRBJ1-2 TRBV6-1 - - CASSEPIWEGYTF TGTGCCAGCAGTGAACCCATCTGGGAAGGCTACACCTTC
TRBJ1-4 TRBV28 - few CASSSPKRGAYNEKLFF TGTGCCAGCAGTTCCCCGAAACGAGGAGCTTATAATGAAAAACTGTTTTTT
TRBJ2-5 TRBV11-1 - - CASSPPWDGETQYF TGTGCCAGCAGCCCCCCCTGGGATGGAGAGACCCAGTACTTC
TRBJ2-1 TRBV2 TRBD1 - CASRPGTGGSYNEQFF TGTGCCAGCAGACCAGGGACAGGGGGCTCCTACAATGAGCAGTTCTTC
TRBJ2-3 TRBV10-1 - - CASSEGLLGSDTQYF TGCGCCAGCAGTGAAGGGCTTTTAGGGTCAGATACGCAGTATTTT
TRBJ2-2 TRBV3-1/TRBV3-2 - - CASSQGQNTGELFF TGTGCCAGCAGCCAAGGACAGAACACCGGGGAGCTGTTTTTT
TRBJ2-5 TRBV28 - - CASSEGTTLETQYF TGTGCCAGCAGCGAAGGGACGACCTTGGAGACCCAGTACTTC
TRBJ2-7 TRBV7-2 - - CASSLRRTVSYEQYF TGTGCCAGCAGCTTAAGGCGGACGGTCTCCTACGAGCAGTACTTC
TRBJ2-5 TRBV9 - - CASSVGEETQYF TGTGCCAGCAGCGTAGGGGAAGAGACCCAGTACTTC
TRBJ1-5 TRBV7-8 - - CASSLAPAYHQPQHF TGTGCCAGCAGCTTAGCGCCGGCTTATCATCAGCCCCAGCATTTT
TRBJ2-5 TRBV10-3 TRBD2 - CAISESSGGQETQYF TGTGCCATCAGTGAGTCAAGCGGGGGACAAGAGACCCAGTACTTC
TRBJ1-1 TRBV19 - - CASRRGSSNTEAFF TGTGCCAGTAGGAGGGGCAGTTCGAACACTGAAGCTTTCTTT
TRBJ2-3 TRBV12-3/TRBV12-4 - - CASMTETWAQYF TGTGCCAGCATGACCGAGACCTGGGCGCAGTATTTT
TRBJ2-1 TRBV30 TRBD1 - CAWSPGQGIYNEQFF TGTGCCTGGAGTCCGGGACAGGGGATCTACAATGAGCAGTTCTTC
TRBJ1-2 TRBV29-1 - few CSVEFNRGGYTF TGCAGCGTTGAATTTAACCGTGGGGGCTACACCTTC
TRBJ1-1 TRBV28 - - CASSTPTTNTEAFF TGTGCCAGCAGTACCCCAACAACGAACACTGAAGCTTTCTTT
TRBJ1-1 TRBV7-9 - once CASSSGLEAFF TGTGCCAGCAGCTCGGGGTTAGAAGCTTTCTTT
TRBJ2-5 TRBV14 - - CASSQEVSPETQYF TGTGCCAGCAGCCAAGAGGTGTCCCCAGAGACCCAGTACTTC
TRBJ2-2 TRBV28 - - CASLGNEGLNTGELFF TGTGCCAGCCTGGGGAACGAGGGCCTGAACACCGGGGAGCTGTTTTTT
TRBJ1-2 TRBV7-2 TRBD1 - CASSQDRASAYGYTF TGTGCCAGCAGCCAAGACAGGGCCTCCGCTTATGGCTACACCTTC
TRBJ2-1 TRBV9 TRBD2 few CASSVFGGAYNEQFF TGTGCCAGCAGCGTGTTCGGGGGGGCTTACAATGAGCAGTTCTTC
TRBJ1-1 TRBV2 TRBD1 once CASSDRGRLEAFF TGTGCCAGCAGTGACAGGGGGCGGCTTGAAGCTTTCTTT
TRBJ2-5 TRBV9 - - CASSVGGGAGETQYF TGTGCCAGCAGCGTAGGGGGCGGGGCAGGGGAGACCCAGTACTTC
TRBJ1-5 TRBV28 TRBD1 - CASSLARQGNQPQHF TGTGCCAGCAGCCTCGCCCGACAGGGTAATCAGCCCCAGCATTTT
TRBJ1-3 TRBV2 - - CASSEAGQAGASSGNTIYF TGTGCCAGCAGTGAAGCAGGCCAGGCGGGGGCGAGCTCTGGAAACACCATATATTTT
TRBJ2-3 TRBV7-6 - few CASSYQPASTDTQYF TGTGCCAGCAGTTACCAGCCGGCGAGCACAGATACGCAGTATTTT
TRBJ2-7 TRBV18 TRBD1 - CASSPGQGLLYEQYF TGTGCCAGCTCACCCGGACAGGGTCTTCTCTACGAGCAGTACTTC
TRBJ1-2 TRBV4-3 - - CASSQEGLGGYTF TGCGCCAGCAGCCAAGAGGGGCTTGGAGGCTACACCTTC
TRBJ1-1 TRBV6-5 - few CASSYNTIGTEAFF TGTGCCAGCAGTTACAACACGATCGGCACTGAAGCTTTCTTT
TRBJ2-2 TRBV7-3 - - CASSLFSTGELFF TGTGCCAGCAGCCTCTTTTCCACCGGGGAGCTGTTTTTT
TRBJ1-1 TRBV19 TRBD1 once CASSKDRDTEAFF TGTGCCAGTAGTAAAGACAGGGACACTGAAGCTTTCTTT
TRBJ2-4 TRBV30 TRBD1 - CAWRGPGQGRNIQYF TGTGCCTGGAGGGGACCGGGACAGGGAAGGAACATTCAGTACTTC